These 11 T cell receptor beta chains share one sample of origin, sequenced in a study of CD8+CD57+ T cells in acquired aplastic anemia. It was patients with CD8+CD57+ cell expansion by flow cytometry who were chosen for sequencing. According to the study, genomic DNA was the template for TCR beta VDJ and CDR3 profiling. TCRdb ran MiXCR on the reads and lists one entry per CDR3 protein. Of some 200,000 distinct CDR3 sequences in the sample, over 40% were seen once. Sequenced input: sorted CD4+, CD8+, or CD8+CD57+ T cells (not recorded which) from PBMCs. The source is a human donor with aplastic anemia.

The chain employs TRBV15 and TRBJ1-1; D is unresolved. The CDR3 is 14 amino acids. With 1 base removed from V and 0 bases from J, the gap between germline ends came to 6 bases. Germline lookup yields CDR1 LNHNV and CDR2 YYDKDF (reference sequence). The CDR3 DNA reads as TGTGCCACCAGCAGAGCAACCATGAACACTGAAGCTTTCTTT. Amino acid sequence: CATSRATMNTEAFF.

V gene TRBV10-3 combines with J gene TRBJ2-2, with D perhaps TRBD1 or TRBD2 (5 bases each). The CDR3 runs to 14 residues. In germline, CDR1 is ENHRY, CDR2 SYGVKD. V lost 2 bases to trimming and J lost 4 bases, with 8 bases between them. In nucleotides, the CDR3 is TGTGCCATCAGTGAGGCCGGGACCACCGGGGAGCTGTTTTTT. It yields the protein CAISEAGTTGELFF.

This sequence joins TRBV29-1 and TRBJ2-7, with 7 bases matching TRBD1. This CDR3 spans 13 amino acids. V lost 8 bases to trimming and J lost 5 bases; unmatched junction nucleotides: 12. Germline CDR1 reads SQVTM; CDR2 reads ANQGSEA. The CDR3 DNA is TGCAGCAGTGGACGACAGGGCAGGAACGAGCAGTACTTC. Translation: CSSGRQGRNEQYF.

In this sample, this clonotype turned up a few times. The chain recombines TRBV7-9 with TRBJ2-3; tentative D call: TRBD2 (6 bases). Per the germline V gene, CDR1 is SEHNR and CDR2 is FQNEAQ (reference sequence). Trimming took off 2 bases at V and 3 bases at J, with 9 bases between the two ends. The CDR3 runs 14 residues. The chain's CDR3 is CASSLPGGTDTQYF. The DNA for the CDR3 is TGTGCCAGCAGCTTACCCGGAGGGACAGATACGCAGTATTTT.

This clonotype was recorded many times. The genes are TRBV5-5 and TRBJ2-7, with 12 bases that match TRBD2. The germline V gene encodes CDR1 SGHKS and CDR2 YYEKEE (reference sequence). The CDR3 has 16 residues. V was pared by 4 bases and J by 6 bases, with 11 bases of the junction left unmatched. CDR3 region: CASSTKTSGSFFEQYF. The CDR3 nucleotides are TGTGCCAGCAGCACAAAGACTAGCGGGAGTTTCTTCGAGCAGTACTTC.

The chain is built from TRBV7-2 and TRBJ1-3; no clear D gene. The germline V and J ends were trimmed by 0 bases and 0 bases, with 12 bases remaining between them. In germline, CDR1 is SGHTA, CDR2 FQGNSA. CDR3 length: 17 residues. In DNA form, the CDR3 reads TGTGCCAGCAGCTTAGCCCCGGGCAGTCGCTCTGGAAACACCATATATTTT. The encoded protein is CASSLAPGSRSGNTIYF. Variable domain in full (rest from reference TRBV7-2 and TRBJ1-3): GAGVSQSPSNKVTEKGKDVELRCDPISGHTALYWYRQSLGQGLEFLIYFQGNSAPDKSGLPSDRFSAERTGGSVSTLTIQRTQQEDSAVYLCASSLAPGSRSGNTIYFGEGSWLTVV.

V and J are TRBV6-1 and TRBJ1-1; a possible D gene is TRBD1 (5 bases). Germline V gives CDR1 MNHNS, CDR2 SASEGT. This CDR3 comprises 13 residues. The V end was cut by 6 bases, the J end by 5 bases, with 13 bases between. The CDR3 DNA reads TGTGCCAGCAGGTCCTTTGGGGGAACTGAAGCTTTCTTT. Its translation is CASRSFGGTEAFF.

The chain recombines TRBV10-3 with TRBJ2-3; D is unclear. The germline V gene has CDR1 ENHRY and CDR2 SYGVKD. Between the trimmed V and J ends, which lost 6 bases and 2 bases, there was a span of 3 bases. The CDR3 spans 11 residues. The CDR3 DNA is TGTGCCATCAGAGTCACAGATACGCAGTATTTT. This encodes CAIRVTDTQYF.

This chain connects TRBV11-2 to TRBJ1-2; 10 bases align to TRBD1. V shed 3 bases and J 5 bases; nucleotides not matched to a gene: 9. Germline V CDR1 and CDR2: SGHAT, FQNNGV. The length of the CDR3 is 16 residues. The CDR3 DNA sequence: TGTGCCAGCAGCTTGCGACAGGGGGCGATCGGATATGGCTACACCTTC. The encoded protein is CASSLRQGAIGYGYTF.

The chain has TRBV2 and TRBJ1-2; D uncertain. Germline lookup yields CDR1 SNHLY and CDR2 FYNNEI. The CDR3 runs 12 residues. Trimming took 2 bases from V and 6 from J, leaving 7 bases between them. CDR3 region: CASSEYRDGYTF. For the CDR3, the DNA is TGTGCCAGCAGTGAATACCGGGATGGCTACACCTTC.

CDR3: CASSGGTDTQYF. The CDR3 DNA reads as TGTGCCAGCAGCGGTGGGACAGATACGCAGTATTTT. V and J are TRBV7-9 and TRBJ2-3; no definite D call. The CDR3 covers 12 residues. The ends were cut back, 5 bases at V and 3 bases at J, with 6 bases in the middle. CDR1 is SEHNR, CDR2 FQNEAQ, per germline (reference sequence).